This record looks at one T cell receptor (beta chain) sequence and its context. Antigen unknown. This sample is drawn from a study of cytomegalovirus exposure and HLA in healthy donors. Findings and caveats of the study: As immune exposure information, only CMV serostatus was available. Investigators reported around 150 TCR beta chains as tied to cytomegalovirus. Productive status was seen about 90% or about 30% of the time for most TCR beta V segments in an earlier analysis.

The CDR3 has 15 amino acids. Trimming cost V 3 bases and J 0 bases, with 8 bases left between them. Germline CDR1 is MGHDK and CDR2 is SYGVNS. The PCR had 60 Vbeta and 13 Jbeta primers. Sequencing used immunoSEQ multiplex PCR; TCRdb keeps in-frame clones, though not all of them. The table has 49,000 or so clones, about four fifths seen once. The source is a boy aged 5-17 years in good health and CMV-seropositive. The V call is TRBV25-1, the J call TRBJ2-2; D is possibly TRBD1 (6 bases). Sequenced material: PBMCs. This CDR3 is CASSDGTPNTGELFF. The CDR3 nucleotides are TGTGCCAGCAGTGACGGGACACCGAACACCGGGGAGCTGTTTTTT.